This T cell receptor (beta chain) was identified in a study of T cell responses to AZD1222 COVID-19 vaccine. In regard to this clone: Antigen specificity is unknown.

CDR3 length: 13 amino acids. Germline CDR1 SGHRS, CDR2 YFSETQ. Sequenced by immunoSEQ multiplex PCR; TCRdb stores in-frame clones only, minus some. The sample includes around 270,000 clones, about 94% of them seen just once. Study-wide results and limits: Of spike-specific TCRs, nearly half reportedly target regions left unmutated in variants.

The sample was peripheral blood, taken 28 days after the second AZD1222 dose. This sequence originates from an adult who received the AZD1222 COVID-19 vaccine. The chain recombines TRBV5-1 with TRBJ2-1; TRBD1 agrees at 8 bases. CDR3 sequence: CAEPGGAYNEQFF. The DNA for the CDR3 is TGCGCAGAGCCAGGGGGCGCTTACAATGAGCAGTTCTTC.